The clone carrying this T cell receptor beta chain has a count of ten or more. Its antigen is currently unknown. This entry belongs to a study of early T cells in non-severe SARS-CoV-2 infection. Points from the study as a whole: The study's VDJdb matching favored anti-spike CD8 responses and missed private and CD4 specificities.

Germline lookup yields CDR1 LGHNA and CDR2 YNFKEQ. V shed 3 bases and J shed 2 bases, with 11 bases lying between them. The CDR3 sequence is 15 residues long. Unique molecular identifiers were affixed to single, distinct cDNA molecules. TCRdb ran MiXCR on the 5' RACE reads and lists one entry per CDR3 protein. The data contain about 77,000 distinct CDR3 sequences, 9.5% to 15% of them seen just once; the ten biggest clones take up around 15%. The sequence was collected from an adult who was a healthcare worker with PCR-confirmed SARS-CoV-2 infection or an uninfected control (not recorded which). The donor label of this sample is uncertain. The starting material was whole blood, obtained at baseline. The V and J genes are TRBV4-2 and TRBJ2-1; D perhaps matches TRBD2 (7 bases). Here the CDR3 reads CASSQGGPAYNEQFF. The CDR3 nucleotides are TGTGCCAGCAGCCAGGGGGGGCCAGCCTACAATGAGCAGTTCTTC.